This T cell receptor (beta chain) derives from a study of T cell repertoires in cytomegalovirus infection. Germline assignment: CDR1 MGHRA and CDR2 YSYEKL. The CDR3 runs 15 residues. V shed 0 bases and J shed 3 bases, with 9 bases lying between them. TCRdb re-called the reads with MiXCR, one entry per CDR3 protein. This sample yields approximately 990,000 distinct CDR3 sequences, of which roughly a third are seen a single time; 10% to 15% belongs to the top ten. The study, taken as a whole, reports: Dominating the ex vivo response were HLA-C-restricted CMV-specific TCR beta clonotypes.

For this clonotype: What it recognizes is unknown.

The chain joins TRBV4-1 to TRBJ1-5, with D perhaps TRBD1 (6 bases). Source: cultured CD8+ T cells from PBMCs, taken from culture after CMV antigen stimulation. The source of this sequence is a human donor in good health (CMV status not recorded). Some clones in this sample may be carry-over from other donors' samples. CDR3 amino acids: CASSQDRGFNQPQHF. In DNA, the CDR3 is TGCGCCAGCAGCCAAGATAGGGGGTTCAATCAGCCCCAGCATTTT.